What follows describes a single T cell receptor beta chain. What it recognizes is unknown. At one end, the junction sequence differs from germline, possibly due to a read error. These data belong to a study of cytomegalovirus exposure and HLA in healthy donors. The study's findings and limits: Later analysis identified some 16,000 TCR beta sequences associated with HLA alleles, using a false discovery rate threshold of 0.05. Later work found that TCR association rates differed between HLA loci; DRB1 had the most and HLA-C the fewest. There were reportedly fewer N-insertions in an Asian-associated ancestry cluster than the roughly 680-donor mean, in a later analysis.

PCR employed 60 Vbeta and 13 Jbeta primers. Clones were sequenced by immunoSEQ multiplex PCR, and TCRdb holds only the in-frame ones, with some missing. The sample includes under 200,000 clones, about 80% of them seen just once. Per the germline V gene, CDR1 is KGHSH and CDR2 is LQKENI. This CDR3 spans 14 amino acids. The rearrangement links TRBV18 to TRBJ2-2, with D possibly matching TRBD2 (6 bases). The specimen sequenced was PBMCs. The sequence was obtained from a woman aged 50 to 65 in good health and CMV-seronegative. DNA of the CDR3: TGTGCCAGCTCAGCACCCGGGGGAGCCGGGGAGCTGTTTTTT. Protein product: CASSAPGGAGELFF.